These 28 T cell receptor beta chains were all obtained from the same sample, sequenced in a study of neoadjuvant nivolumab and ipilimumab in lung cancer. Clones were sequenced by immunoSEQ multiplex PCR, and TCRdb holds only the in-frame ones, with some missing. The data contain approximately 29,000 clones, 75% to 85% of them seen just once; the ten biggest clones take up 5% to 6%. The sequencing here drew on tumor tissue, taken after neoadjuvant nivolumab, alone or with ipilimumab, at or shortly before surgery. These receptors all stem from an adult with non-small cell lung cancer.

The rearrangement uses TRBV5-5 and TRBJ2-1; D not certain. V dropped 0 bases and J dropped 0 bases, with 10 bases sitting between them. In germline, CDR1 is SGHKS, CDR2 YYEKEE (reference sequence). CDR3 size: 16 residues. The CDR3 coding sequence is TGTGCCAGCAGCTTGGCCGCGTGGAACTCCTACAATGAGCAGTTCTTC. Translation gives CASSLAAWNSYNEQFF.

V gene TRBV4-2 combines with J gene TRBJ2-5; 15 nucleotides match TRBD2. J gave up 4 bases and V 4 bases, and 13 bases lay outside the gene matches. CDR3 size: 19 residues. CDR1 LGHNA and CDR2 YNFKEQ come from the germline V gene. CDR3 residues: CASSPVGTSGRSGRETQYF. The CDR3 DNA reads as TGTGCCAGCAGCCCGGTTGGGACTAGCGGGAGGTCAGGAAGAGAGACCCAGTACTTC.

The genes are TRBV29-1 and TRBJ1-1; 8 nucleotides agree with TRBD1. The CDR3 length is 13 residues. V lost 6 bases and J lost 5; bases outside the gene matches: 8. The V gene's germline CDR1 is SQVTM and CDR2 ANQGSEA. CDR3 region: CSVGTGLRTEAFF. The CDR3 DNA is TGCAGCGTCGGGACAGGTCTCCGGACTGAAGCTTTCTTT.

The rearrangement links TRBV5-1 to TRBJ2-1; no clear D gene. This CDR3 is built from 14 residues. Germline V gives CDR1 SGHRS, CDR2 YFSETQ. V dropped 0 bases and J dropped 0 bases, with 4 bases sitting between them. CDR3 residues: CASSLEASYNEQFF. The CDR3 bases are TGCGCCAGCAGCTTGGAGGCCTCCTACAATGAGCAGTTCTTC. Full variable domain (remainder filled in from reference TRBV5-1 and TRBJ2-1): KAGVTQTPRYLIKTRGQQVTLSCSPISGHRSVSWYQQTPGQGLQFLFEYFSETQRNKGNFPGRFSGRQFSNSRSEMNVSTLELGDSALYLCASSLEASYNEQFFGPGTRLTVL.

The V gene is TRBV29-1, the J gene TRBJ1-2; D call uncertain. This CDR3 region has 13 residues. The germline gives CDR1 SQVTM, CDR2 ANQGSEA. V lost 2 bases and J 4 bases, leaving 11 bases between the germline ends. The DNA for the CDR3 is TGCAGCGTTGAACATCTGTCAGTCTATGGCTACACCTTC. Amino acids: CSVEHLSVYGYTF. The full variable domain, in which reference TRBV29-1 and TRBJ1-2 provide the parts outside the CDR3, is SAVISQKPSRDICQRGTSLTIQCQVDSQVTMMFWYRQQPGQSLTLIATANQGSEATYESGFVIDKFPISRPNLTFSTLTVSNMSPEDSSIYLCSVEHLSVYGYTFGSGTRLTVV.

V is TRBV27 and J is TRBJ1-1; D not certain. Germline CDR1 reads MNHEY; CDR2 reads SMNVEV (reference sequence). V was pared by 3 bases and J by 0 bases, with 11 bases between. The length of the CDR3 is 15 residues. The CDR3: CASSFEGGLNTEAFF. CDR3 DNA: TGTGCCAGCAGTTTTGAGGGCGGTCTGAACACTGAAGCTTTCTTT.

V and J are TRBV5-4 and TRBJ2-7, with 10 bases identical to TRBD2. This CDR3 is built from 16 residues. The germline V gene encodes CDR1 SGHNT and CDR2 YYREEE (reference sequence). V shed 0 bases and J 5 bases; nucleotides not matched to a gene: 8. As DNA, the CDR3 is TGTGCCAGCAGCTTGGCCGGCACTAGCGGGATACACGAGCAGTACTTC. As protein: CASSLAGTSGIHEQYF.

The chain recombines TRBV5-4 with TRBJ2-5; no definite D call. CDR1 and CDR2 from the germline V gene are SGHNT and YYREEE (reference sequence). Trimming removed 0 bases at V and 2 bases at J, with 8 bases between. There are 14 residues in the CDR3. The CDR3 loop reads CASSLGQPQETQYF. The CDR3 DNA reads TGTGCCAGCAGCTTGGGGCAGCCACAAGAGACCCAGTACTTC.

This clone was observed a single time. V and J are TRBV5-1 and TRBJ2-1, with 13 bases lining up with TRBD2. V gave up 3 bases and J gave up 9 bases; unmatched junction bases: 6. Looked up from germline, CDR1 is SGHRS and CDR2 is YFSETQ. The CDR3 length is 15 residues. CDR3: CASSSLAGGLGEQFF. CDR3 nucleotide sequence: TGCGCCAGCAGCTCACTAGCGGGAGGGCTCGGTGAGCAGTTCTTC.

This clone appeared once. This chain uses TRBV9 with TRBJ2-5; possible D gene TRBD1, 6 bases. Germline assignment: CDR1 SGDLS and CDR2 YYNGEE. Trimming removed 3 bases at V and 2 bases at J, with 23 bases between. The CDR3 runs to 18 residues. This chain's CDR3 is CASSAEGVFAEGQETQYF. DNA of the CDR3: TGTGCCAGCAGCGCCGAGGGGGTGTTTGCGGAAGGGCAAGAGACCCAGTACTTC. Full variable domain (remainder filled in from reference TRBV9 and TRBJ2-5): DSGVTQTPKHLITATGQRVTLRCSPRSGDLSVYWYQQSLDQGLQFLIQYYNGEERAKGNILERFSAQQFPDLHSELNLSSLELGDSALYFCASSAEGVFAEGQETQYFGPGTRLLVL.

The rearrangement joins TRBV5-4 to TRBJ2-1, with 7 bases matching TRBD1. Germline V gives CDR1 SGHNT, CDR2 YYREEE (reference sequence). V shed 5 bases, J shed 7 bases, and the junction held 12 bases outside the gene matches. The CDR3 is made up of 15 amino acids. CDR3 nucleotide sequence: TGTGCCAGCAGTACCGATCCGGGACAGAGGAATGAGCAGTTCTTC. This translates into CASSTDPGQRNEQFF.

The chain is built from TRBV6-5 and TRBJ2-2; D possibly corresponds to TRBD2 (6 bases). Germline loops: CDR1 MNHEY, CDR2 SVGAGI. The CDR3 loop spans 14 amino acids. Trimming took off 5 bases at V and 6 bases at J, with 13 bases between the two ends. In nucleotides, the CDR3 is TGTGCCAGCAGTCGCCCCGGGGGATCCGGGGAGCTGTTTTTT. It translates to CASSRPGGSGELFF.

The V and J genes are TRBV5-1 and TRBJ2-5; maybe TRBD1 (5 bases). Germline V gene data show CDR1 as SGHRS and CDR2 as YFSETQ. Trimming cost V 6 bases and J 1 base, with 7 bases left between them. This CDR3 is 12 amino acids long. The CDR3 sequence: CASTDSQETQYF. The CDR3, as DNA: TGCGCCAGCACAGACAGCCAAGAGACCCAGTACTTC. The entire variable domain, with the rest obtained from reference TRBV5-1 and TRBJ2-5, is as follows: KAGVTQTPRYLIKTRGQQVTLSCSPISGHRSVSWYQQTPGQGLQFLFEYFSETQRNKGNFPGRFSGRQFSNSRSEMNVSTLELGDSALYLCASTDSQETQYFGPGTRLLVL.

The chain has TRBV6-5 and TRBJ2-5, with D perhaps matching TRBD1 or TRBD2 (6 bases each). V lost 5 bases and J 5 bases, leaving 18 bases between the germline ends. This CDR3 has 15 amino acids. Germline values: CDR1 MNHEY, CDR2 SVGAGI. CDR3 region: CASSPLGGLGETQYF. The CDR3 nucleotides are TGTGCCAGCAGTCCCTTGGGGGGCTTAGGGGAGACCCAGTACTTC.

The rearrangement joins TRBV5-1 to TRBJ2-6; 7 bases align to TRBD1. V dropped 5 bases and J dropped 0; count of bases not matched to a gene: 11. Germline loops: CDR1 SGHRS, CDR2 YFSETQ. This CDR3 is built from 18 residues. CDR3 bases: TGCGCCAGCAGTTCCGGGACAGATACTTACTCTGGGGCCAACGTCCTGACTTTC. This encodes CASSSGTDTYSGANVLTF.

The CDR3 nucleotides read TGTGCCAGCAGTGATTCCACTAGGGGGAGTAATGAAAAACTGTTTTTT. This codes for CASSDSTRGSNEKLFF. The V and J genes are TRBV25-1 and TRBJ1-4, with D perhaps matching TRBD1 (6 bases). The ends were cut back, 3 bases at V and 4 bases at J, with 15 bases in the middle. The CDR3 sequence is 16 residues long. The germline gives CDR1 MGHDK, CDR2 SYGVNS.

The rearrangement joins TRBV7-9 to TRBJ1-4, with TRBD1 matching 8 bases. In germline, CDR1 is SEHNR, CDR2 FQNEAQ (reference sequence). CDR3 length equals 15 residues. Trimming at V came to 4 bases and at J to 2 bases, leaving 3 bases not matched to a gene. CDR3 residues: CASSWAGGTNEKLFF. The CDR3 nucleotides read TGTGCCAGCAGCTGGGCAGGGGGCACTAATGAAAAACTGTTTTTT.

V gene TRBV6-5 combines with J gene TRBJ1-2; D uncertain. CDR1 and CDR2 (germline): MNHEY, SVGAGI. V shed 0 bases and J shed 4 bases, with 12 bases lying between them. The CDR3 runs to 15 residues. The CDR3 DNA is TGTGCCAGCAGTTACTCGAAAGGGCCTGGCTATGGCTACACCTTC. It specifies CASSYSKGPGYGYTF.

The V gene is TRBV10-1, the J gene TRBJ1-3; no definite D call. CDR3 length: 16 residues. The germline V gene has CDR1 WNHNN and CDR2 SYGVQD (reference sequence). Trimming stripped 0 bases from V and 3 bases from J, with 12 bases between. CDR3 sequence: CASSESRKGGGNTIYF. The DNA for the CDR3 is TGCGCCAGCAGTGAGTCGAGGAAGGGTGGTGGAAACACCATATATTTT.

This chain uses TRBV27 with TRBJ1-3; TRBD1 might be the D (5 bases). Germline lookup yields CDR1 MNHEY and CDR2 SMNVEV (reference sequence). V was shortened by 2 bases and J by 8 bases, with 16 bases between the two germline ends. This CDR3 region has 15 residues. In DNA, the CDR3 is TGTGCCAGCAGTTTACGGGGGTTAGAAGGGTACACCATATATTTT. This codes for CASSLRGLEGYTIYF.

The chain has TRBV28 and TRBJ2-2; TRBD1 is a possible D gene (6 bases). This CDR3 comprises 18 residues. V was trimmed by 7 bases and J by 1 base, leaving 22 bases between them. Germline assignment: CDR1 MDHEN and CDR2 SYDVKM. DNA of the CDR3: TGTGCCAGCAACTCACGATTCCGGGACAACTTGAACACCGGGGAGCTGTTTTTT. Encoded protein: CASNSRFRDNLNTGELFF.

The genes are TRBV7-9 and TRBJ1-1, with D tentatively TRBD1 (6 bases). Germline loops: CDR1 SEHNR, CDR2 FQNEAQ (reference sequence). The CDR3 loop spans 14 amino acids. Trimming left V 1 base short and J 4 bases short, with 10 bases between. The CDR3 coding sequence is TGTGCCAGCAGCTTAGTACAGGGAAGCACTGAAGCTTTCTTT. As protein: CASSLVQGSTEAFF. Combining the CDR3 with reference TRBV7-9 and TRBJ1-1 gives the whole variable domain DTGVSQNPRHKITKRGQNVTFRCDPISEHNRLYWYRQTLGQGPEFLTYFQNEAQLEKSRLLSDRFSAERPKGSFSTLEIQRTEQGDSAMYLCASSLVQGSTEAFFGQGTRLTVV.

The rearrangement joins TRBV30 to TRBJ1-1, with D unclear. With 4 bases removed from V and 6 bases from J, the gap between germline ends came to 12 bases. This CDR3 is built from 12 residues. The germline V gene encodes CDR1 GTSNPN and CDR2 SVGIG (reference sequence). The CDR3 region has the DNA TGTGCCTGGACGAGTCCACCTCCTGAAGCTTTCTTT. Translating gives CAWTSPPPEAFF.

CDR3 protein: CASSQGDRDRVYGYTF. DNA of the CDR3: TGCGCCAGCAGCCAAGGAGACCGGGACAGGGTATATGGCTACACCTTC. The chain has TRBV4-1 and TRBJ1-2; 9 nucleotides agree with TRBD1. The CDR3 spans 16 residues. V trimming: 1 base; J trimming: 5 bases; junction bases outside the gene matches: 8. CDR1 is MGHRA, CDR2 YSYEKL, per germline.

The chain links TRBV18 to TRBJ1-5; 12 bases fit TRBD1. V lost 3 bases, J lost 0 bases, and 6 bases stayed unmatched. Germline CDR1 KGHSH, CDR2 LQKENI. The CDR3 length is 18 residues. The CDR3 loop reads CASSPRDRGPSSNQPQHF. For the CDR3, the DNA is TGTGCCAGCTCACCTCGGGACAGGGGGCCTTCTAGCAATCAGCCCCAGCATTTT.

This clone appeared once. V is TRBV18 and J is TRBJ2-3; D is tentatively TRBD1 or TRBD2 (5 bases each). This CDR3 is built from 17 residues. Germline V lookup: CDR1 KGHSH, CDR2 LQKENI. V was shortened by 5 bases and J by 0 bases, with 18 bases between the two germline ends. DNA of the CDR3: TGTGCCAGCTCAACCGGGACCCCTTTTCGTAGCACAGATACGCAGTATTTT. Protein sequence: CASSTGTPFRSTDTQYF.

CDR3 residues: CASSPPGPLQDQPQHF. The CDR3 nucleotides are TGTGCCAGTAGTCCCCCCGGGCCCCTCCAGGATCAGCCCCAGCATTTT. The chain combines TRBV19 with TRBJ1-5; D uncertain. Germline lookup yields CDR1 LNHDA and CDR2 SQIVND (reference sequence). V was pared by 5 bases and J by 5 bases, with 19 bases between. The CDR3 is 16 residues long.

V gene TRBV7-2 combines with J gene TRBJ2-7, with D tentatively TRBD1 (6 bases). This CDR3 contains 15 residues. CDR1 and CDR2 (germline): SGHTA, FQGNSA. V lost 3 bases and J 2 bases, leaving 14 bases between the germline ends. In DNA, the CDR3 is TGTGCCAGCAGCTTTGGACAGATATGGCCCTACGAGCAGTACTTC. Translating gives CASSFGQIWPYEQYF.